The clone carrying this T cell receptor beta chain has a handful of counts. Its antigen remains unidentified. An end of the junction does not agree with germline; a read error may underlie this. The CDR3 runs to 21 residues. Germline V lookup: CDR1 DFQATT, CDR2 SNEGSKA (reference sequence). The data are from a study of identical twins. Overall study results and limits: Alpha sequences out of frame and shared by twins had excess low generation probability. Zero-insertion analyses were open to partial confounding by invariant MAIT and iNKT cells.

MiXCR, run by TCRdb on the 5' RACE reads, gives a single entry per CDR3 protein. The profile shows about 100,000 distinct CDR3 sequences, roughly 6% of them singletons. This chain uses TRBV20-1 with TRBJ2-7; TRBD1 matches 12 bases. The sample consisted of memory T cells sorted from blood. The clonotype originates from a woman in her forties or fifties in good health. The CDR3 sequence is CSAGDLRDRGLIAGQAYEQYF. CDR3 in DNA: TGCAGTGCTGGAGATCTCCGGGACAGGGGGCTGATAGCGGGACAGGCCTACGAGCAGTACTTC.